The sequence of this TCR beta chain was determined in a study of OX40 agonist ivuxolimab in advanced cancers. Only in-frame clones appear in the TCRdb table, and some are missing; sequencing was by immunoSEQ multiplex PCR. The top ten clones hold about a tenth of a sample with approximately 40,000 clones, 92% of them seen once. The CDR3 is made up of 13 amino acids. J lost 4 bases, V lost 7 bases, and 5 bases had no gene match. Germline CDR1 SGHRS, CDR2 YFSETQ. This TCR derives from an adult with an advanced solid tumor such as melanoma, head and neck, liver or kidney cancer. The genes are TRBV5-1 and TRBJ2-5, with 9 bases matching TRBD1. Sequenced material: CD4+ or CD8+ T cells sorted from blood, taken in a trial of the OX40 agonist ivuxolimab. CDR3 amino acids: CASRDRGTETQYF. CDR3 coding DNA: TGCGCCAGCCGAGACAGGGGGACAGAGACCCAGTACTTC.